The clone carrying this T cell receptor beta chain was counted a few times. Its antigen is as yet unknown. This sample is drawn from a study of cytomegalovirus exposure and HLA in healthy donors. Study observations and caveats: Reported findings show TCR beta sequences accurately forecast HLA-A and HLA-B alleles in most subjects.

There were likely unrecorded immune exposures, though donors were nominally healthy when sampled. The PCR used 60 Vbeta and 13 Jbeta primers. Method: immunoSEQ multiplex PCR; TCRdb's copy keeps in-frame clones and lacks some. Here the sample spans about 190,000 clones, around 83% being singletons. The ends were cut back, 3 bases at V and 5 bases at J, with 7 bases in the middle. The CDR3 length is 12 residues. Germline lookup yields CDR1 MDHEN and CDR2 SYDVKM. The chain uses TRBV28 and TRBJ2-5, with D hard to call. The sequence came from a middle-aged man in good health and CMV-seronegative. The sample comprised PBMCs. CDR3: CASSLRRETQYF. Here the CDR3 DNA reads TGTGCCAGCAGTTTGCGCAGGGAGACCCAGTACTTC.